This T cell receptor (beta chain) was captured by sequencing in a study of blood T cell repertoires in COVID-19 (dated by TCRdb to about 2020). A note on the overall study: The collaborator samples originated in the United States, Italy and Spain and spanned the acute and convalescent phases of COVID-19. The prospective study material was composed of cDNA or gDNA derived from T cells, B-cell-depleted T cells, or PBMCs. Deeply sampled blood TCRbeta repertoires from subjects exposed to, actively infected with, or recovered from COVID-19 were included in the dataset. A freely available public database, intended as a resource for researchers studying the immune response to SARS-CoV-2, is where the repertoires were released. The samples were drawn from the first 160 participants of the ongoing ImmuneRACE study and from some 1,300 subjects provided by 6 global collaborators. Sample metadata almost always included a de-identified subject ID, COVID-19 status, age in years and sex. Where HLA class I and class II types were available, the types were taken from metadata supplied by the sample provider, not from assay-based typing. Results and caveats for the whole study, not just this receptor: Clinical and demographic metadata were provided uncurated, with the amount varying by source and participant.

As to this clone: Its antigen target is currently unknown. Per-base qualities were not stored, and no clone one base away is much larger.

TCRbeta CDR3 regions were amplified from genomic DNA by means of the immunoSEQ Assay, a bias-controlled multiplex PCR. In the original analysis: Within the assay, amplification of reference gene primers was used to estimate how many nucleated cells each sample contained. To quantify the absolute abundance of each unique TCRbeta CDR3 rearrangement, sequence reads were collapsed and filtered. Productive Simpson clonality was computed per sample as the square root of Simpson's diversity index over productive rearrangements. Here the immuneACCESS table is served through TCRdb, limited to in-frame sequences with V and J called. Missing clones are a known gap in these copies; in checked studies unresolved V genes cover under half, and the rest lacks a known reason. The D gene and trimming were derived from the DNA, and the V and J assignments and clone size from that table. The sample table lists about 140,000 clones, 87% of them with a count of one. Clones ranked in the top ten supply around 5% of the sample.

Collaborating institutions collected whole blood in K2EDTA tubes following their own protocols. Collaborator samples were shipped for TCRbeta analysis as frozen whole blood, isolated PBMCs, or DNA extracted from either sample type. Sequenced sample: peripheral blood. This clonotype was obtained from a human donor in a cohort sampled during active COVID-19.

Here the CDR3 is given as CASNPVANTEAFF. In nucleotide form, the sequence is TGTGCCAGCAACCCGGTAGCGAACACTGAAGCTTTCTTT. This chain is built from TRBV6-5 and TRBJ1-1, with no confidently assigned D gene. There are 13 amino acids in the CDR3, from cysteine to phenylalanine inclusive. Solely the CDR3 DNA is kept, with 39 bases framed from the first base. CDR1 is given as MNHEY and CDR2 as SVGAGI, both from the germline V gene. V and J lose 7 bases and 1 base, and a span of 10 bases separates them.